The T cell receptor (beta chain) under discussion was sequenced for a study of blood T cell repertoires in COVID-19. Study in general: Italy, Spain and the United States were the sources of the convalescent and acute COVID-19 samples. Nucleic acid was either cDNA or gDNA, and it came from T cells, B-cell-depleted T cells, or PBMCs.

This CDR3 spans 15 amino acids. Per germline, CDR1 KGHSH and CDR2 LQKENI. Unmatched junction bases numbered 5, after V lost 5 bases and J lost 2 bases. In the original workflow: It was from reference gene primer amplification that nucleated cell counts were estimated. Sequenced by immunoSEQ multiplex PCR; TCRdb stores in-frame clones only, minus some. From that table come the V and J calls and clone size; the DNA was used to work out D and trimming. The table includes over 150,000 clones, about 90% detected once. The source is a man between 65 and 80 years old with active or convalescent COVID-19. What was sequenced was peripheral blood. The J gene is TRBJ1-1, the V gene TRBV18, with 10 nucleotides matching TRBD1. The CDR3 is CASSTDRGLNTEAFF. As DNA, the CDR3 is TGTGCCAGCTCAACAGACAGGGGGCTTAACACTGAAGCTTTCTTT.